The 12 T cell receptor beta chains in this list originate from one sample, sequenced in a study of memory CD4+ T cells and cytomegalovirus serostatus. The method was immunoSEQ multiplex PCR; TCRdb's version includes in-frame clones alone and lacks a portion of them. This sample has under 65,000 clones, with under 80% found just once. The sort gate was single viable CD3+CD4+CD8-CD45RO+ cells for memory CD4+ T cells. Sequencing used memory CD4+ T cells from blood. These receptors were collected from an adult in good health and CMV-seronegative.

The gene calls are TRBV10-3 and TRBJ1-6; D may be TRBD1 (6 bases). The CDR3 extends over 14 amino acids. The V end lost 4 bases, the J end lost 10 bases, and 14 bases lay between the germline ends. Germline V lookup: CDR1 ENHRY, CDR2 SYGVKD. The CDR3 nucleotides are TGTGCCATCAGTGTCAGAGCAGGGGACTCACCCCTCCACTTT. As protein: CAISVRAGDSPLHF.

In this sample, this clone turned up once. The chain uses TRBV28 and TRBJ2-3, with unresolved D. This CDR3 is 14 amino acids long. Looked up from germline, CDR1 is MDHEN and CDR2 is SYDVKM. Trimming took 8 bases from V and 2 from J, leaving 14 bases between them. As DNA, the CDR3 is TGTGCCAGCTGCCAACCGCGATTCACAGATACGCAGTATTTT. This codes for CASCQPRFTDTQYF.

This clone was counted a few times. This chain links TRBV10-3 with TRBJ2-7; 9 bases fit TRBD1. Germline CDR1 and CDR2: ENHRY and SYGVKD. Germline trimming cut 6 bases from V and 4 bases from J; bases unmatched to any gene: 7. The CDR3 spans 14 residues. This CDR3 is CAIRAGTGQYEQYF. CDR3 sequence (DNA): TGTGCCATCAGAGCCGGGACAGGGCAGTACGAGCAGTACTTC.

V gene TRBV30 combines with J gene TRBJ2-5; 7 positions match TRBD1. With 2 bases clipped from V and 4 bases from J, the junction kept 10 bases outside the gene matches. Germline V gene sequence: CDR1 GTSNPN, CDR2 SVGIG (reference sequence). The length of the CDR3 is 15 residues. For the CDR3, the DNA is TGTGCCTGGAGTTTTTCTGACAGGGTGTTAGAGACCCAGTACTTC. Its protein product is CAWSFSDRVLETQYF.

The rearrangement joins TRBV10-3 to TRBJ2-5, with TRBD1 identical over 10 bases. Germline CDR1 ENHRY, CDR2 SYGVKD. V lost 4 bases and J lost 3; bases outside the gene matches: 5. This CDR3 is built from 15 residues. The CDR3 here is CAISARGTGEETQYF. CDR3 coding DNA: TGTGCCATCAGTGCGCGCGGGACAGGGGAAGAGACCCAGTACTTC.

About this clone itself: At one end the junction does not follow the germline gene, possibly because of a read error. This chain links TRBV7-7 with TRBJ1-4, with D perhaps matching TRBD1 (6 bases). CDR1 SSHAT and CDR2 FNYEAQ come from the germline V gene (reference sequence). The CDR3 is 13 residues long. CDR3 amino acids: CASSLEGGEKLFF. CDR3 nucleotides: TGTGCTAGCAGCTTAGAAGGGGGAGAAAAACTGTTTTTT.

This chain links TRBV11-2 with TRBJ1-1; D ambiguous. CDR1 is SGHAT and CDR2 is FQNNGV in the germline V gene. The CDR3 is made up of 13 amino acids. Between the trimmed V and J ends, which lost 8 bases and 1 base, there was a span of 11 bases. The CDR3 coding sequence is TGTGCCAGCCAGACCGTTCAGAACACTGAAGCTTTCTTT. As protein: CASQTVQNTEAFF.

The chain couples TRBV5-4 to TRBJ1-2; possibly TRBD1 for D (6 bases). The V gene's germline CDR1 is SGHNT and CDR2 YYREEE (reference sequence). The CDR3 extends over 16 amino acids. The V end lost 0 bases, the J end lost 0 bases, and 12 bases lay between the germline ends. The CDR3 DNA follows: TGTGCCAGCAGCTTGGGAGGACAGAGGTCTAACTATGGCTACACCTTC. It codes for CASSLGGQRSNYGYTF. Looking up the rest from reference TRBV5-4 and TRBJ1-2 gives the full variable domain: ETGVTQSPTHLIKTRGQQVTLRCSSQSGHNTVSWYQQALGQGPQFIFQYYREEENGRGNFPPRFSGLQFPNYSSELNVNALELDDSALYLCASSLGGQRSNYGYTFGSGTRLTVV.

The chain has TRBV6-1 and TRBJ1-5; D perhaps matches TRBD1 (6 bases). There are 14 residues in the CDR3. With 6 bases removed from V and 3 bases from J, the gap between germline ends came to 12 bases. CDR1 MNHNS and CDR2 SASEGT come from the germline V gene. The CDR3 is CASRVQGFNQPQHF. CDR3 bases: TGTGCCAGCAGGGTACAGGGTTTCAATCAGCCCCAGCATTTT.

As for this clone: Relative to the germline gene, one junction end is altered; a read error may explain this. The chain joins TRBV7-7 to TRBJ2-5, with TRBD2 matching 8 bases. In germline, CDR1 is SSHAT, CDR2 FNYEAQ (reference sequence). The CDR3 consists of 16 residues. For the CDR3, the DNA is TGTGCTAGCAGCTTACCTGTGGCGGGAGGAGGAGAGACCCAGTACTTC. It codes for CASSLPVAGGGETQYF.

The CDR3 sequence: CSAWTSAGQYF. The CDR3 coding sequence is TGCAGTGCTTGGACTAGCGCTGGCCAGTACTTC. The rearrangement joins TRBV20-1 to TRBJ2-5; 9 bases are shared with TRBD2. The germline gives CDR1 DFQATT, CDR2 SNEGSKA (reference sequence). J gave up 10 bases and V 5 bases, and 5 bases lay outside the gene matches. The CDR3 runs to 11 residues.

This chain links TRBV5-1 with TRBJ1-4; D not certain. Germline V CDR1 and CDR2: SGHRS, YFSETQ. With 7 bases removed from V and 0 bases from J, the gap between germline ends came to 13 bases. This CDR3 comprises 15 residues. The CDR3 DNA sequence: TGCGCCAGCCGTGAGGACCTAGCAACTAATGAAAAACTGTTTTTT. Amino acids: CASREDLATNEKLFF.